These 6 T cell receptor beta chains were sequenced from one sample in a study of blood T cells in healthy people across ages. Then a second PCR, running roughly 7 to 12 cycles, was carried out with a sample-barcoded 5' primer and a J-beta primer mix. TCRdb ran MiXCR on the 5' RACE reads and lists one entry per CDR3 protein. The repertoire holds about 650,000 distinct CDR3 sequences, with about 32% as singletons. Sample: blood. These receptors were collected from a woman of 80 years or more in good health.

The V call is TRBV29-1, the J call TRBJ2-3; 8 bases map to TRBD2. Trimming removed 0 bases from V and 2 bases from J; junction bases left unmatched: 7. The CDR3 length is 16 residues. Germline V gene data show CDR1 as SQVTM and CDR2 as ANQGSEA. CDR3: CSVEDPLAGNTDTQYF. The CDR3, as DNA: TGCAGCGTTGAAGATCCCCTAGCGGGTAACACAGATACGCAGTATTTT.

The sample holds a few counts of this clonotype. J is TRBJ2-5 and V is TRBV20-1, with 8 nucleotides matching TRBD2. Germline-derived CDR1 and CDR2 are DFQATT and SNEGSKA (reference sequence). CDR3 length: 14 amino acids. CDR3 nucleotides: TGCAGCGCTCCTTTTGGCGGGGGGCACAATGAGCAGTACTTC. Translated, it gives CSAPFGGGHNEQYF.

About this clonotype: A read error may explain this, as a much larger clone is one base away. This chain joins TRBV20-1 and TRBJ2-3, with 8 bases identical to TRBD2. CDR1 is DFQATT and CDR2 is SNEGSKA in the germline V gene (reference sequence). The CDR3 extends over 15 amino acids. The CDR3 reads CSAEFGTSLTDAQYF. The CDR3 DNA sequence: TGCAGTGCCGAGTTTGGGACTAGTCTTACAGATGCGCAGTATTTT.

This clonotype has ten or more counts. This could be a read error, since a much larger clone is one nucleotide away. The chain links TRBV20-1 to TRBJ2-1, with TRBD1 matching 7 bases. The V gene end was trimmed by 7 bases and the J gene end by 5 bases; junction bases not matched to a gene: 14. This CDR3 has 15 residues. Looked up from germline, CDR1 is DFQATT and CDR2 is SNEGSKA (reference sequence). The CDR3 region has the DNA TGCAGTGGGGAGAAGAGGGGGCACCCCCACAATGAGCAGTTCTTC. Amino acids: CSGEKRGHPHNEQFF.

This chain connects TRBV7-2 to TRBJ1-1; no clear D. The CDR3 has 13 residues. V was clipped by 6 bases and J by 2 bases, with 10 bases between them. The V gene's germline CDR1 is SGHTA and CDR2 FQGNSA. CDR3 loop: CASRGRINTEAFF. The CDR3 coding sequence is TGTGCCAGCAGAGGAAGAATTAACACTGAAGCTTTCTTT.

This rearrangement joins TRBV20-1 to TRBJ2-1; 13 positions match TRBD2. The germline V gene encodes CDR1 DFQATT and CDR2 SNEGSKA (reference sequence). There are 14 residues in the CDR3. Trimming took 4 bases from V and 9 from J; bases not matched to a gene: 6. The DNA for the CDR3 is TGCAGTGCTACCGGGACTAGCGGGACGGGTGAGCAGTTCTTC. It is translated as CSATGTSGTGEQFF.